These 18 T cell receptor beta chains came from one sample sequenced in a study of regulatory T cells in long-lasting Graves disease. Time point indicated: persistent/refractory GD, antithyroid drugs over 5 years with positive TRAb. The TCR library was made from RNA that had been extracted from PBMCs in TRIzol. HTBI primers from iRepertoire and Arm-PCR of CDR3 regions yielded the TCR beta libraries. TCRdb re-called the multiplex PCR reads through MiXCR, storing one row per CDR3 protein. Counted here are hundreds of thousands of distinct CDR3 sequences, approximately 21% occurring once; the ten biggest clones make up roughly 6.9%. Sequenced material: peripheral blood mononuclear cells (PBMCs), taken when the disease was refractory, from a patient treated with antithyroid drugs. The receptor set was obtained from a female donor with Graves disease.

This clonotype was found many times. This rearrangement joins TRBV6-2 or TRBV6-3 to TRBJ1-2; D not certain. The CDR3 spans 12 residues. Trimming left V 4 bases short and J 6 bases short, with 9 bases between. Looked up from germline, CDR1 is MNHEY and CDR2 is SVGEGT. CDR3 in amino acids: CASSSSRDGYTF. CDR3 coding DNA: TGTGCCAGCAGTTCGTCTCGGGATGGCTACACCTTC.

This clonotype was detected many times. The chain links TRBV28 to TRBJ1-5; a weak D match, TRBD1 (5 bases). The CDR3 loop spans 15 amino acids. V shed 6 bases and J shed 5 bases, with 17 bases lying between them. The V gene's germline CDR1 is MDHEN and CDR2 SYDVKM. CDR3 nucleotides: TGTGCCAGCAGCTCCGGGGCAGGGTGGGATCAGCCCCAGCATTTT. Its translation is CASSSGAGWDQPQHF.

Details on this clonotype: The junction shows a germline mismatch at one end, possibly a read error. This rearrangement joins TRBV6-6 to TRBJ2-1; D might be TRBD1 (5 bases). Germline V gene lookup returns CDR1 MNHNY and CDR2 SVGAGI (reference sequence). The CDR3 covers 17 residues. This CDR3 is CASGYSSQVSSYNEQFF. In DNA, the CDR3 is TGTGCCAGCGGTTACTCGTCACAGGTGAGCTCCTACAATGAGCAGTTCTTC.

There are many counts of this clonotype. In DNA, the CDR3 is TGTGCCAGCAGTTTGGGGACAGGGGGCCTGGAGCAGTACTTC. Residues: CASSLGTGGLEQYF. The chain links TRBV28 to TRBJ2-7, with 12 positions matching TRBD1. Germline CDR1 and CDR2: MDHEN and SYDVKM. The CDR3 has 14 residues. With V trimmed by 3 bases and J by 7 bases, 4 bases remained unmatched.

This clonotype was counted only a few times. A read error may account for a junction end that differs from germline. This CDR3 reads CASSPTNSHEQYF. The CDR3 DNA is TGTGCCAGCAGCCCCACGAACTCCCACGAGCAGTACTTC. The chain uses TRBV7-2 and TRBJ2-7; no clear D gene. The CDR3 is made up of 13 amino acids. The V gene's germline CDR1 is SGHTA and CDR2 FQGNSA. Full variable domain (missing parts from reference TRBV7-2 and TRBJ2-7): GAGVSQSPSNKVTEKGKDVELRCDPISGHTALYWYRQSLGQGLEFLIYFQGNSAPDKSGLPSDRFSAERTGGSVSTLTIQRTQQEDSAVYLCASSPTNSHEQYFGPGTRLTVT.

This clonotype turned up a few times. The chain is built from TRBV4-2 and TRBJ2-5, with 8 bases aligning to TRBD1. The V gene end was trimmed by 4 bases and the J gene end by 4 bases; junction bases not matched to a gene: 11. This CDR3 has 16 amino acids. Germline-derived CDR1 and CDR2 are LGHNA and YNFKEQ. The CDR3 DNA reads TGTGCCAGCAGCCCAGAAGCGACAGGGGTAGGAGAGACCCAGTACTTC. Its protein product is CASSPEATGVGETQYF.

In the case of this clonotype: A much larger clone differs from this one at a single base, so this may be a read error. V usage is TRBV28 and J usage is TRBJ1-2; D unresolved. CDR1 is MDHEN, CDR2 SYDVKM, per germline. Trimming shortened V by 11 bases and J by 0 bases, and 10 bases separated the two germline ends. The CDR3 sequence is 12 residues long. The CDR3 sequence: CAGNAANYGYTF. As DNA, the CDR3 is TGTGCCGGCAATGCAGCTAACTATGGCTACACCTTC.

The genes are TRBV6-5 and TRBJ2-3; no definite D call. V lost 2 bases and J 6 bases, leaving 12 bases between the germline ends. The CDR3 consists of 14 residues. Germline V gives CDR1 MNHEY, CDR2 SVGAGI. The CDR3 reads CASSYGDGLDTQYF. CDR3 coding DNA: TGTGCCAGCAGTTACGGAGACGGCCTCGATACGCAGTATTTT.

This clonotype has just a few counts. The chain is built from TRBV4-1 and TRBJ2-5, with 9 bases fitting TRBD1. CDR1 and CDR2 (germline): MGHRA, YSYEKL. Germline trimming cut 1 base from V and 4 bases from J; bases unmatched to any gene: 13. The CDR3 totals 18 residues. The CDR3 reads CASSQAIIRDRVGETQYF. The CDR3 DNA sequence: TGCGCCAGCAGCCAAGCTATAATCCGGGACAGGGTCGGAGAGACCCAGTACTTC.

This clonotype was found many times. This sequence joins TRBV10-3 and TRBJ1-5; D possibly corresponds to TRBD1 (6 bases). The CDR3 consists of 17 residues. Trimming shortened V by 3 bases and J by 3 bases, and 18 bases separated the two germline ends. Germline V gene lookup returns CDR1 ENHRY and CDR2 SYGVKD. The DNA for the CDR3 is TGTGCCATCAGTGATTCGGCAGGGGCGCTGGCCAATCAGCCCCAGCATTTT. As protein: CAISDSAGALANQPQHF.

V is TRBV5-5 and J is TRBJ1-1; D might be TRBD1 (5 bases). CDR1 and CDR2 (germline): SGHKS, YYEKEE (reference sequence). The CDR3 length is 15 residues. The V end was cut by 1 base, the J end by 1 base, with 11 bases between. In nucleotides, the CDR3 is TGTGCCAGCAGCTTGTTCGACAGAAAGAACACTGAAGCTTTCTTT. The encoded protein is CASSLFDRKNTEAFF.

The CDR3 region is CSAEGTGRFTGELFF. The CDR3 DNA follows: TGCAGCGCTGAGGGGACAGGGCGATTCACCGGGGAGCTGTTTTTT. The chain is built from TRBV29-1 and TRBJ2-2; 9 bases are shared with TRBD1. Per the germline V gene, CDR1 is SQVTM and CDR2 is ANQGSEA. The V segment lost 7 bases and the J segment 4 bases; nucleotides outside the gene matches: 10. The CDR3 has 15 residues.

This clonotype was detected many times. This CDR3 reads CASSLGLEANVLTF. Written as DNA, the CDR3 is TGCGCCAGCAGCTTGGGATTAGAGGCCAACGTCCTGACTTTC. The gene calls are TRBV5-1 and TRBJ2-6, with D unresolved. CDR3 length: 14 residues. The germline gives CDR1 SGHRS, CDR2 YFSETQ. V was shortened by 0 bases and J by 6 bases, with 7 bases between the two germline ends.

This clonotype has just a few counts. The rearrangement joins TRBV4-1 to TRBJ2-2; either TRBD1 or TRBD2 may fit D (5 bases each). The CDR3 contains 16 residues. Germline CDR1 and CDR2: MGHRA and YSYEKL. Trimming stripped 0 bases from V and 3 bases from J, with 11 bases between. CDR3 loop: CASSQDRGADTGELFF. The CDR3 bases are TGCGCCAGCAGCCAAGATCGAGGGGCCGACACCGGGGAGCTGTTTTTT.

Many counts were recorded for this clonotype. The gene calls are TRBV11-2 and TRBJ2-5, with D tentatively TRBD1 or TRBD2 (5 bases each). Looked up from germline, CDR1 is SGHAT and CDR2 is FQNNGV. V was clipped by 1 base and J by 3 bases, with 6 bases between them. The CDR3 extends over 13 amino acids. The CDR3 nucleotides read TGTGCCAGCAGCTTAGGGGACGAAGAGACCCAGTACTTC. Its translation is CASSLGDEETQYF.

This clonotype was picked up a small number of times. The chain is built from TRBV27 and TRBJ1-3; tentative D call: TRBD1 (6 bases). The V and J ends lost 2 bases and 0 bases respectively, with 8 bases between them. CDR1 is MNHEY, CDR2 SMNVEV, per germline (reference sequence). The CDR3 is made up of 15 amino acids. As DNA, the CDR3 is TGTGCCAGCAGTTTACAGGGGAACTCTGGAAACACCATATATTTT. Encoded protein: CASSLQGNSGNTIYF.

The gene calls are TRBV27 and TRBJ2-2; D gene unclear. The CDR3 consists of 14 residues. V was shortened by 2 bases and J by 7 bases, with 11 bases between the two germline ends. From germline, CDR1 is MNHEY and CDR2 SMNVEV (reference sequence). CDR3 protein: CASSLPDPLGELFF. The DNA for the CDR3 is TGTGCCAGCAGTTTACCCGACCCCCTCGGGGAGCTGTTTTTT.

This clonotype has a handful of counts. This CDR3 is CAISESASGNTIYF. The CDR3 DNA reads TGTGCCATCAGTGAGTCCGCTTCTGGAAACACCATATATTTT. V gene TRBV10-3 combines with J gene TRBJ1-3; D is uncertain. This CDR3 comprises 14 residues. Trimming removed 0 bases from V and 1 base from J, with 4 bases in between. Germline CDR1 is ENHRY and CDR2 is SYGVKD.